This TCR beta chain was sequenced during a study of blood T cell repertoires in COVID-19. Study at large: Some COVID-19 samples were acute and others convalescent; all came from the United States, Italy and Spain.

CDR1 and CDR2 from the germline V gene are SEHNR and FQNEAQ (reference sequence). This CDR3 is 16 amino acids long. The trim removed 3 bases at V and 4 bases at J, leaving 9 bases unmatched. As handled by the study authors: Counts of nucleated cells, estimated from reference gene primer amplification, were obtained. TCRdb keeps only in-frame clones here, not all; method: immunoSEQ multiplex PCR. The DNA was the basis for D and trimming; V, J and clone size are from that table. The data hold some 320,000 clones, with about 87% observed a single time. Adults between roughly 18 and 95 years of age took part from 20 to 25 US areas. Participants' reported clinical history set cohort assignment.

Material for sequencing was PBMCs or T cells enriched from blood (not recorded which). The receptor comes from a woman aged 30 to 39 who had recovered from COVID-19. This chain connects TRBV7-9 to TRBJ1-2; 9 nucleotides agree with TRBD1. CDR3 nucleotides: TGTGCCAGCAGCTTCGGACAGGGGAGAGTTAGCTATGGCTACACCTTC. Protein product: CASSFGQGRVSYGYTF. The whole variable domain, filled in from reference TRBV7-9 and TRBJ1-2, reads DTGVSQNPRHKITKRGQNVTFRCDPISEHNRLYWYRQTLGQGPEFLTYFQNEAQLEKSRLLSDRFSAERPKGSFSTLEIQRTEQGDSAMYLCASSFGQGRVSYGYTFGSGTRLTVV.